One and the same sample provided the 9 T cell receptor beta chains below, sequenced in a study of technical replicates of blood from a few donors. TCRdb's table, derived via immunoSEQ multiplex PCR, lists solely in-frame clones and lacks some. The data show tens of thousands of clones, roughly 98% seen once. Material: T cells isolated from PBMCs. The receptors stem from a human donor in good health.

This chain links TRBV19 with TRBJ1-5, with D hard to call. V was trimmed by 1 base and J by 3 bases, leaving 7 bases between them. The CDR3 spans 14 residues. Germline lookup yields CDR1 LNHDA and CDR2 SQIVND (reference sequence). The CDR3 region is CASSIAQYNQPQHF. The CDR3 nucleotides read TGTGCCAGTAGTATAGCACAGTACAATCAGCCCCAGCATTTT. Full variable domain (remainder filled in from reference TRBV19 and TRBJ1-5): DGGITQSPKYLFRKEGQNVTLSCEQNLNHDAMYWYRQDPGQGLRLIYYSQIVNDFQKGDIAEGYSVSREKKESFPLTVTSAQKNPTAFYLCASSIAQYNQPQHFGDGTRLSIL.

V gene TRBV7-2 combines with J gene TRBJ1-1, with D possibly being TRBD1 (5 bases). Trimming left V 8 bases short and J 12 bases short, with 25 bases between. Per germline, CDR1 SGHTA and CDR2 FQGNSA. The CDR3 contains 14 residues. The CDR3 loop reads CASGPGVTSSLPFF. CDR3 nucleotide sequence: TGTGCCAGCGGGCCGGGGGTTACCTCCTCCCTCCCTTTCTTT.

V and J are TRBV11-2 and TRBJ2-6; 10 bases line up with TRBD1. V shed 1 base, J shed 11 bases, and the junction held 14 bases outside the gene matches. Germline V gene sequence: CDR1 SGHAT, CDR2 FQNNGV. The CDR3 is 18 amino acids. CDR3 bases: TGTGCCAGCAGCTTAGGACGGAACCCGGACAGGGGGATCGACGTCCTGACTTTC. It specifies CASSLGRNPDRGIDVLTF.

V usage is TRBV28 and J usage is TRBJ1-5; D is unresolved. This CDR3 contains 13 residues. The V gene's germline CDR1 is MDHEN and CDR2 SYDVKM. V was shortened by 8 bases and J by 6 bases, with 14 bases between the two germline ends. The CDR3 region is CASGSGVSQPQHF. CDR3 DNA: TGTGCCAGCGGGTCCGGGGTTTCTCAGCCCCAGCATTTT.

The chain couples TRBV5-1 to TRBJ2-1, with 7 positions matching TRBD2. The junction had 13 bases not matched to a gene; V was cut back by 6 bases and J by 4 bases. This CDR3 has 16 amino acids. The germline gives CDR1 SGHRS, CDR2 YFSETQ. The CDR3 DNA is TGCGCCAGCACCCCGGGTGAAGCGGGACGGTACAATGAGCAGTTCTTC. This sequence encodes CASTPGEAGRYNEQFF.

V gene TRBV7-4 combines with J gene TRBJ2-1; 9 bases map to TRBD1. Germline CDR1 reads SGHVT; CDR2 reads SQSDAQ. Trimming at V came to 1 base and at J to 9 bases, leaving 4 bases not matched to a gene. The CDR3 consists of 14 residues. The CDR3 is CASSLEQGAGEQFF. CDR3 DNA: TGTGCCAGCAGCTTAGAACAGGGGGCGGGTGAGCAGTTCTTC.

This chain uses TRBV7-6 with TRBJ2-3; D unclear. Looked up from germline, CDR1 is SGHVS and CDR2 is FNYEAQ. Trimming removed 1 base from V and 0 bases from J, with 14 bases in between. CDR3 size: 17 residues. DNA for the CDR3: TGTGCCAGCAGCTTAGTAGCCAGTCAAACTAGCACAGATACGCAGTATTTT. This encodes CASSLVASQTSTDTQYF.

This rearrangement joins TRBV7-9 to TRBJ2-5; 9 positions match TRBD2. Trimming removed 4 bases from V and 7 bases from J; junction bases left unmatched: 7. This CDR3 is built from 14 residues. The germline CDR1 and CDR2 sequences are SEHNR and FQNEAQ (reference sequence). The CDR3 sequence: CASSSGLALTTQYF. The CDR3 coding sequence is TGTGCCAGCAGCTCTGGACTAGCGTTAACGACCCAGTACTTC.

The chain links TRBV14 to TRBJ2-1; 8 positions agree with TRBD2. This CDR3 contains 12 residues. Germline lookup yields CDR1 SGHDN and CDR2 FVKESK. V lost 7 bases and J lost 9; bases outside the gene matches: 5. CDR3 DNA sequence: TGTGCCAGCATTAGCGGGACTGGTGAGCAGTTCTTC. This translates into CASISGTGEQFF. The full variable domain, completed using reference TRBV14 and TRBJ2-1, is EAGVTQFPSHSVIEKGQTVTLRCDPISGHDNLYWYRRVMGKEIKFLLHFVKESKQDESGMPNNRFLAERTGGTYSTLKVQPAELEDSGVYFCASISGTGEQFFGPGTRLTVL.